This is a list of T cell receptor beta chains from one sample in a study of Graves' ophthalmopathy and Graves' hyperthyroidism. A single record per CDR3 protein comes from TCRdb applying MiXCR to the multiplex PCR reads. This table holds a few hundred thousand distinct CDR3 sequences, around 16% found once. Sequenced input: peripheral blood. Source of these receptors: a woman aged 18 to 35 with Graves' ophthalmopathy. Each CDR3 is given with its conserved first and last residue. A D gene is named only where the DNA matches it firmly. Not all rows give a size; the values are once, few, many and, for expanded clones, a class.

D gene	CDR3 length	J gene	clone size	V gene	CDR3 DNA	CDR3 protein
TRBD1	13	TRBJ2-7	many	TRBV2	TGTGCCAGCAGTGTACCAGGGGGAGACGAGCAGTACTTC	CASSVPGGDEQYF
NA	17	TRBJ2-7	many	TRBV27	TGTGCCAGCAGTTTAGGCGGACTACACTTTAGCTCCTACGAGCAGTACTTC	CASSLGGLHFSSYEQYF
NA	13	TRBJ1-5	many	TRBV30	TGTGCCTGGAGCGGGGGAAGCAATCAGCCCCAGCATTTT	CAWSGGSNQPQHF
NA	15	TRBJ1-2	many	TRBV15	TGTGCCACCACCCAGGGGCGATCGCCGAACTATGGCTACACCTTC	CATTQGRSPNYGYTF
TRBD1	14	TRBJ1-5	NA	TRBV7-2	TGTGCCAGCAGCGGGGACAGGGACTATCAGCCCCAGCATTTT	CASSGDRDYQPQHF
NA	12	TRBJ2-5	many	TRBV15	TGTGCCACCAGCAGCTGGGAAGAGACCCAGTACTTC	CATSSWEETQYF
TRBD1	15	TRBJ2-7	many	TRBV11-2	TGTGCCAGCAGCCCCAGCTCGACAGGGCTTCCCGAGCAGTACTTC	CASSPSSTGLPEQYF
TRBD1	15	TRBJ1-2	many	TRBV4-1	TGCGCCAGCAGCCAAAGACAGGGGGCTAACTATGGCTACACCTTC	CASSQRQGANYGYTF
TRBD2	14	TRBJ2-7	many	TRBV6-2/TRBV6-3	TGTGCCAGCAGTTATACCCCGGGGGGGTACGAGCAGTACTTC	CASSYTPGGYEQYF
NA	12	TRBJ2-6	many	TRBV30	TGTGCCTGGAGTTTCACTGCCAACGTCCTGACTTTC	CAWSFTANVLTF
TRBD1	15	TRBJ1-5	many	TRBV28	TGTGCCAGCAGAGTATCAGGGACAGGCAATCAGCCCCAGCATTTT	CASRVSGTGNQPQHF
NA	11	TRBJ2-5	many	TRBV7-9	TGTGCCAGCACCTCCGGAGAGACCCAGTACTTC	CASTSGETQYF
TRBD1	16	TRBJ2-5	many	TRBV6-2/TRBV6-3	TGTGCCAGCAGTTACTCCGGGACAGGGCCCCAAGAGACCCAGTACTTC	CASSYSGTGPQETQYF
NA	12	TRBJ2-4	many	TRBV29-1	TGCAGCGTACAGGTAGCCAAAAACATTCAGTACTTC	CSVQVAKNIQYF
NA	13	TRBJ1-1	many	TRBV19	TGTGCCACCGTGGCGCACTTGAACACTGAAGCTTTCTTT	CATVAHLNTEAFF
NA	19	TRBJ2-6	many	TRBV27	TGTGCCAGCAAAATTTTCTTACGTGCTCACAGCTCTGGGGCCAACGTCCTGACTTTC	CASKIFLRAHSSGANVLTF
TRBD1	13	TRBJ2-7	many	TRBV29-1	TGCAGCGTTATCCGGGACAGGCCCTACGAGCAGTACTTC	CSVIRDRPYEQYF
TRBD1	15	TRBJ2-7	many	TRBV11-2	TGTGCCAGCAGCTCCAGACAGGGAATTTCCTACGAGCAGTACTTC	CASSSRQGISYEQYF
NA	14	TRBJ2-5	NA	TRBV20-1	TGCAGTGCTAGAGGAGCGACTCATGGGGAGACCCAGTACTTC	CSARGATHGETQYF
TRBD1	16	TRBJ1-2	few	TRBV5-1	TGCGCCAGCAGCCCCTTACAGGGGGCTCGGGACTATGGCTACACCTTC	CASSPLQGARDYGYTF